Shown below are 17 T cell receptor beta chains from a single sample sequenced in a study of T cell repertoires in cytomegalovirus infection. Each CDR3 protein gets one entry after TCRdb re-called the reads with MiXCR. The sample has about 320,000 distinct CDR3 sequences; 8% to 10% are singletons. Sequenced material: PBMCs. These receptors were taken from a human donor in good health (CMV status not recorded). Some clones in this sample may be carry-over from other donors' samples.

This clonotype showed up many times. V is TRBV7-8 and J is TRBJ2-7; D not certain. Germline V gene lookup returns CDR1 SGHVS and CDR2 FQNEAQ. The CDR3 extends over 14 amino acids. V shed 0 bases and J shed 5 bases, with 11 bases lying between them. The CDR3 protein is CASSLAWGNDEQYF. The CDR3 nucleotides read TGTGCCAGCAGCTTAGCGTGGGGTAACGACGAGCAGTACTTC. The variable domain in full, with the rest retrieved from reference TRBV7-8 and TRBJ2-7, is GAGVSQSPRYKVAKRGQDVALRCDPISGHVSLFWYQQALGQGPEFLTYFQNEAQLDKSGLPSDRFFAERPEGSVSTLKIQRTQQEDSAVYLCASSLAWGNDEQYFGPGTRLTVT.

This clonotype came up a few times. The CDR3 bases are TGTGCCAGCAGTTACTCGCCCGGGGAGCTGTTTTTT. As protein: CASSYSPGELFF. V is TRBV6-5 and J is TRBJ2-2; D is uncertain. The V end lost 0 bases, the J end lost 6 bases, and 2 bases lay between the germline ends. Per the germline V gene, CDR1 is MNHEY and CDR2 is SVGAGI. CDR3 length: 12 residues.

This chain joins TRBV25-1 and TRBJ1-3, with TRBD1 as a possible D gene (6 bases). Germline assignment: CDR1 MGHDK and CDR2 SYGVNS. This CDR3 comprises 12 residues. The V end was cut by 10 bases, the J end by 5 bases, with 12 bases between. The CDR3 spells CATRGSRNTIYF. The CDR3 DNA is TGTGCCACCAGGGGATCGAGAAACACCATATATTTT. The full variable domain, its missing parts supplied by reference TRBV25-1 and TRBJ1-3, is EADIYQTPRYLVIGTGKKITLECSQTMGHDKMYWYQQDPGMELHLIHYSYGVNSTEKGDLSSESTVSRIRTEHFPLTLESARPSHTSQYLCATRGSRNTIYFGEGSWLTVV.

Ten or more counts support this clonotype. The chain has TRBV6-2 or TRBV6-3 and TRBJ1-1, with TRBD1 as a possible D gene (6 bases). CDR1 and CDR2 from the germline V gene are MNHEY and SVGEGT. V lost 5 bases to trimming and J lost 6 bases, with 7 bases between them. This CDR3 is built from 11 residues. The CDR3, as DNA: TGTGCCAGCAGTCCAGGGGCTGAAGCTTTCTTT. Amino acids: CASSPGAEAFF.

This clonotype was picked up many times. CDR3 sequence reads: CASSLGTGGGEQYF. In DNA form, the CDR3 reads TGTGCCAGCAGCTTAGGGACAGGGGGCGGCGAGCAGTACTTC. This chain links TRBV7-9 with TRBJ2-7; TRBD1 matches at 11 bases. V shed 1 base and J 6 bases; nucleotides not matched to a gene: 2. Looked up from germline, CDR1 is SEHNR and CDR2 is FQNEAQ (reference sequence). The CDR3 length is 14 residues.

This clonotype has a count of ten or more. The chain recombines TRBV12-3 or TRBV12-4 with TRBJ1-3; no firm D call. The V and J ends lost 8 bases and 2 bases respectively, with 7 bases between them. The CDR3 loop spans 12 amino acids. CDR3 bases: TGTGCCAGCCGAGGTCCTGGAAACACCATATATTTT. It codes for CASRGPGNTIYF.

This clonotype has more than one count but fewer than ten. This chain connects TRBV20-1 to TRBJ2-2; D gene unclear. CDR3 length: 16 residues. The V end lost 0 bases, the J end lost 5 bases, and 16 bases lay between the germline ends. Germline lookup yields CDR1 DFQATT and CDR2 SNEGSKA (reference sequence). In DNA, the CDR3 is TGCAGTGCTAGAGATAAGGGCCGCACCAGGACCGGGGAGCTGTTTTTT. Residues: CSARDKGRTRTGELFF.

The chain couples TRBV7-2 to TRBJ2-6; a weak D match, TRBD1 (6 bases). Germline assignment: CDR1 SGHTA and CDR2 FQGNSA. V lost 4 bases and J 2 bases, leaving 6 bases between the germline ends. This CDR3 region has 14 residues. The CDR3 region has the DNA TGTGCCAGCAGCTCAGGGGCTGGGGCCAACGTCCTGACTTTC. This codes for CASSSGAGANVLTF.

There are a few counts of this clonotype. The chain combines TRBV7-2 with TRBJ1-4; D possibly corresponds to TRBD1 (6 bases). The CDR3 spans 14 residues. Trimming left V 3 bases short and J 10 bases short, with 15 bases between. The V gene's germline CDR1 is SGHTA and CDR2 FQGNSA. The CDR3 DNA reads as TGTGCCAGCAGCTTCGGGACAAACGTGGCAAAACTGTTTTTT. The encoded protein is CASSFGTNVAKLFF.

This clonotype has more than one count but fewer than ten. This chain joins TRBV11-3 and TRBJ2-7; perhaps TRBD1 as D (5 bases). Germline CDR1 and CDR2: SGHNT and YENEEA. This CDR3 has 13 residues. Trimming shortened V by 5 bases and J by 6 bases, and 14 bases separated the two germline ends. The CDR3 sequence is CASSLSGFGEQYF. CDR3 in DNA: TGTGCCAGCAGCCTGTCAGGGTTTGGCGAGCAGTACTTC.

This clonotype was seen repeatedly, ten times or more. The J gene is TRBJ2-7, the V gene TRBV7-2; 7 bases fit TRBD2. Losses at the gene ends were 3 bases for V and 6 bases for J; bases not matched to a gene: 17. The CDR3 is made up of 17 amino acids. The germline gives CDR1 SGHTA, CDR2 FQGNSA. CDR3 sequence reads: CASSFGGLGGRTREQYF. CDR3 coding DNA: TGTGCCAGCAGCTTTGGAGGGTTGGGAGGGCGGACGCGCGAGCAGTACTTC.

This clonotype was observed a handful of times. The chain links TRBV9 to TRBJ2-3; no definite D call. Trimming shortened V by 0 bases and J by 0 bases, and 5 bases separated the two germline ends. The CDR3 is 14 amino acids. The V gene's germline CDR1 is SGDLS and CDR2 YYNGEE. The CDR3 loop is CASSVAFSTDTQYF. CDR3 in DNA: TGTGCCAGCAGCGTAGCCTTTAGCACAGATACGCAGTATTTT. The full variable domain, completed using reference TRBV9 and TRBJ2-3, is DSGVTQTPKHLITATGQRVTLRCSPRSGDLSVYWYQQSLDQGLQFLIQYYNGEERAKGNILERFSAQQFPDLHSELNLSSLELGDSALYFCASSVAFSTDTQYFGPGTRLTVL.

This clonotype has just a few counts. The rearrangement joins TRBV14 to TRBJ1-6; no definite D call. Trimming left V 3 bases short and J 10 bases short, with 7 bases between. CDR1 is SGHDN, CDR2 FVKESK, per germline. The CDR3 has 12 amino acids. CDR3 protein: CASSHHGSPLHF. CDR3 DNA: TGTGCCAGCAGCCACCACGGGTCACCCCTCCACTTT. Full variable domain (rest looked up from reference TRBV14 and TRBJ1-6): EAGVTQFPSHSVIEKGQTVTLRCDPISGHDNLYWYRRVMGKEIKFLLHFVKESKQDESGMPNNRFLAERTGGTYSTLKVQPAELEDSGVYFCASSHHGSPLHFGNGTRLTVT.

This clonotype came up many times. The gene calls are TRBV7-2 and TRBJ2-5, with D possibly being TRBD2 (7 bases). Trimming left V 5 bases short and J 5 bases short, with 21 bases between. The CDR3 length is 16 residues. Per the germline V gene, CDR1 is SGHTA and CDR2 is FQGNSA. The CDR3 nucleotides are TGTGCCAGCAGCCTCCGCGTGGGGGGGGCGCGGGAGACCCAGTACTTC. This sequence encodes CASSLRVGGARETQYF. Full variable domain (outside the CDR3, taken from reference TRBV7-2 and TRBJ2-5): GAGVSQSPSNKVTEKGKDVELRCDPISGHTALYWYRQSLGQGLEFLIYFQGNSAPDKSGLPSDRFSAERTGGSVSTLTIQRTQQEDSAVYLCASSLRVGGARETQYFGPGTRLLVL.

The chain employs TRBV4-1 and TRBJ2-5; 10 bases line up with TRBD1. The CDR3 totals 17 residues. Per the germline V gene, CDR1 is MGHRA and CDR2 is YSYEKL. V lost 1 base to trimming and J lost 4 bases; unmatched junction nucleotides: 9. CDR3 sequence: CASSQGMGTGEVETQYF. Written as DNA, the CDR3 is TGCGCCAGCAGCCAAGGAATGGGGACAGGGGAGGTAGAGACCCAGTACTTC.

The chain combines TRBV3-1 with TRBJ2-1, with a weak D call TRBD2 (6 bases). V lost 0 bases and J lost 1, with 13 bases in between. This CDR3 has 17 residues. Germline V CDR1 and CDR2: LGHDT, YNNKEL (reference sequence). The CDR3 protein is CASSQDLEGRSYNEQFF. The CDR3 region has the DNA TGTGCCAGCAGCCAAGATTTGGAGGGGAGGTCCTACAATGAGCAGTTCTTC.

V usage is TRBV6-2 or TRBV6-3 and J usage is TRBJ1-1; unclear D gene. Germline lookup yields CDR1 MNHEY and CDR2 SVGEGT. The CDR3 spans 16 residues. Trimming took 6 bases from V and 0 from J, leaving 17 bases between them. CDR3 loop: CASRATQGGLNTEAFF. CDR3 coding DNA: TGTGCCAGCAGAGCGACACAAGGTGGCCTGAACACTGAAGCTTTCTTT.